The clone carrying this T cell receptor beta chain was picked up a small number of times. These data originate in a study of cytomegalovirus exposure and HLA in healthy donors. About the research overall: Roughly 85 million unique TCRs from HLA-typed donors made up an early data release.

This PCR relied on a set of 60 Vbeta primers and 13 Jbeta primers. Libraries were prepared by immunoSEQ multiplex PCR; TCRdb keeps only in-frame clonotypes and omits some of them. The table lists tens of thousands of clones, approximately 62% of them singletons. V was trimmed by 7 bases and J by 8 bases, leaving 16 bases between them. CDR3 length equals 13 residues. The V gene's germline CDR1 is SGHNT and CDR2 YYREEE (reference sequence). Sample: PBMCs. This receptor was identified in a male donor in good health and CMV-seropositive. The chain is built from TRBV5-4 and TRBJ2-1; D not resolved. CDR3 in amino acids: CASRKAPLDEQFF. The CDR3 DNA is TGTGCCAGCCGAAAAGCCCCATTGGATGAGCAGTTCTTC. Supplemented by reference TRBV5-4 and TRBJ2-1, the full variable domain reads ETGVTQSPTHLIKTRGQQVTLRCSSQSGHNTVSWYQQALGQGPQFIFQYYREEENGRGNFPPRFSGLQFPNYSSELNVNALELDDSALYLCASRKAPLDEQFFGPGTRLTVL.